This TCR beta chain was captured by sequencing in a study of blood T cell repertoires in COVID-19. Turning to the study itself: Whether acute or convalescent, the COVID-19 samples came from the United States, Italy and Spain. In each case, the material was cDNA or gDNA derived from T cells, B-cell-depleted T cells, or PBMCs.

In the original analysis: Estimates of nucleated cell counts were drawn from the amplification of reference gene primers. Clones were read by immunoSEQ multiplex PCR, and TCRdb kept only the in-frame ones, dropping some. The V and J calls and the clone size are those of that table, but D and trimming were determined from the DNA. Altogether 250,000 to 300,000 clones are present, 70% to 90% being singletons, with the ten largest covering approximately 4%. Germline V CDR1 and CDR2: SGHRS, YFSETQ. The CDR3 extends over 14 amino acids. The V gene lost 5 bases and the J gene lost 8 bases, with 16 bases spanning the gap.

This TCR derives from a man between 18 and 29 years old with active or convalescent COVID-19. Sequenced sample: peripheral blood. The chain joins TRBV5-1 to TRBJ1-4; a weak D match, TRBD1 (6 bases). The CDR3 DNA follows: TGCGCCAGCAGACTAACAGGGTTCGAGGAAAAACTGTTTTTT. This codes for CASRLTGFEEKLFF.